This T cell receptor beta chain was found in a study of blood T cell repertoires in COVID-19. Per the study methods: Amplified reference gene primers provided the basis for estimating nucleated cell counts. Assay used: immunoSEQ multiplex PCR; TCRdb lists only in-frame clones, some missing. D and trimming were read from the DNA, whereas the V and J calls and clone size are those reported in that table. The table has 60,000 to 70,000 clones, roughly 88% seen once. The CDR3 totals 13 residues. Trimming pared 4 bases from V and 6 bases from J, leaving 12 bases between. Per the germline V gene, CDR1 is MGHDK and CDR2 is SYGVNS.

This receptor was taken from an elderly woman with active COVID-19. V gene TRBV25-1 combines with J gene TRBJ1-1; D may be TRBD1 (5 bases). The sequenced sample consisted of peripheral blood. The CDR3 loop reads CASSAQGGAEAFF. Written as DNA, the CDR3 is TGTGCCAGCAGTGCCCAGGGAGGCGCTGAAGCTTTCTTT.